The rows below give T cell receptor beta chains drawn from one sample of a study of shared clonotypes between healthy human individuals. Profiled with immunoSEQ multiplex PCR; TCRdb holds only in-frame clones, not every one. The sample records 110,000 or so clones, about 67% being singletons. Material for sequencing was memory CD8+ T cells sorted from blood. These TCRs come from a woman younger than 45 in good health. The CDR3 runs from the conserved cysteine through the conserved F or W.

TRBV7-9	CASSVTSGRANEQFF
TRBV5-6	CASKTGLGEQYF
TRBV13	CASRQKGGWGYGYTF
TRBV10-3	CAISVLGQPNEKLFF
TRBV19	CASSPPNDDPARETQYF
TRBV4-1	CASSQEAWWGNQPQHF
TRBV6-4	CASSEGANQPQHF
TRBV7-9	CASSSVRSPNEQFF
TRBV6-5	CASRSDRVGDTEAFF
TRBV2	CASTRQPTNYGYTF
TRBV4-1	CASSQMGYGYTF
TRBV28	CASSPRQGGNQPQHF
TRBV9	CASTPEVGNTIYF
TRBV2	CASAGEQSSYEQYF
TRBV27	CASKTGHDLGYTF
TRBV6-1	CASSEQSEGNTEAFF
TRBV19	CASSIPGVGTSTEAFF
TRBV5-5	CASSYLYEQYF
TRBV28	CASSFELTAGEADTQYF
TRBV9	CASSPIAGGSYNEQFF
TRBV18	CASSPGRLYGYTF
TRBV19	CASSIDGRPMNEQFF
TRBV28	CASSFYPHSGTEAFF
TRBV7-6	CASSLWAENTEAFF
TRBV4-2	CASSQARSQPQHF
TRBV4-2	CASSSEGEHQPQHF
TRBV5-6	CASSLGSGISYEQYF
TRBV4-1	CASSQFRENTGELFF
TRBV28	CASSPGTVERNTIYF
TRBV11-2	CASSPYIEEQYF
TRBV6-4	CASYGQGPSYEQYF
TRBV28	CASSPRTFRFGTDTQYF
TRBV6-6	CASSLSLASTYEQYF
TRBV28	CASSLVGEMNEQFF
TRBV2	CASSELSSVPGGYTF
TRBV25-1	CASSESKGEGANVLTF
TRBV19	CASEGLAGAITGELFF
TRBV18	CASSPSLPWGLTEAFF
TRBV5-1	CASRMGQGEGNEQFF
TRBV5-6	CASSTGTAGHAGYTF
TRBV14	CASSQGLYEQYF
TRBV27	CASSFLGGAGEGEQYF
TRBV28	CASSSLAGGTYEQYF
TRBV9	CASSVDGTSVIQETQYF
TRBV21-1	CASSKSQGHTEAFF
TRBV6-4	CASSEVLGGEQYF
TRBV4-2	CASSQETGGSYNEQFF
TRBV6-1	CASSEEEGPLSLEQYF
TRBV7-9	CASTLKGATYEQYF
TRBV7-2	CASSLLTGRWFTEAFF
TRBV5-1	CASSPDRAGANVLTF
TRBV15	CATSREQDISYEQYF
TRBV5-5	CASSLATGEWNGYTF
TRBV19	CASARTGALASNQPQHF
TRBV6-5	CASSPWTGGYEQYF
TRBV14	CASSQGGSSNEKLFF